Listed here are 23 T cell receptor beta chains from one sample, sequenced in a study of tumor and adjacent non-tumor tissue in lung cancer. Three rounds of nested PCR, following a modified ARM-PCR protocol, produced the TCRbeta library. TCRdb independently ran MiXCR on the multiplex PCR reads; one entry per CDR3 protein. The table has about 82,000 distinct CDR3 sequences, about three quarters seen once; the top ten hold 9.5% to 15%. This sample's RNA came from whole unsorted tissue. The sequencing sample was made of lung tumor tissue. These receptors were collected from a woman in her 50s with non-small cell lung cancer.

There are a few counts of this clonotype. The rearrangement uses TRBV11-2 and TRBJ2-1; TRBD1 is a possible D gene (5 bases). This CDR3 spans 14 amino acids. The V and J ends lost 0 bases and 9 bases respectively, with 12 bases between them. The germline V gene has CDR1 SGHAT and CDR2 FQNNGV. CDR3 bases: TGTGCCAGCAGCTTAGAGGCAGGGTTGGTTGAGCAGTTCTTC. Protein: CASSLEAGLVEQFF.

Of note for this clonotype: Sequence at one end of the junction differs from germline and may be a read error. The chain carries TRBV5-4 and TRBJ2-7; D is perhaps TRBD2 (6 bases). Germline lookup yields CDR1 SGHNT and CDR2 YYREEE (reference sequence). The CDR3 is made up of 17 amino acids. The CDR3 region is CASSSSPPWRGIWEQYF. The CDR3 DNA is TGTGCCAGCAGCTCGTCACCCCCTTGGCGGGGTATTTGGGAGCAATACTTC.

On this clonotype: Relative to the germline gene, one junction end is altered; a read error may explain this. This rearrangement joins TRBV6-1 to TRBJ1-1; 8 positions match TRBD1. The CDR3 contains 15 residues. Germline loops: CDR1 MNHNS, CDR2 SASEGT. CDR3 loop: CASSTLSDRATEAFF. The CDR3 DNA follows: TGCGCCAGCAGTACCCTCTCGGACAGGGCTACTGAAGCTTTCTTT.

The V gene is TRBV11-1, the J gene TRBJ2-4, with D perhaps TRBD1 (5 bases). CDR3 length equals 16 residues. V dropped 2 bases and J dropped 3 bases, with 14 bases sitting between them. CDR1 is SGHAT and CDR2 is FQDESV in the germline V gene (reference sequence). The CDR3 loop is CASSLLPQRGKNIQYF. For the CDR3, the DNA is TGTGCCAGCAGCTTATTGCCTCAAAGGGGCAAAAACATTCAGTACTTC. The full variable domain, completed using reference TRBV11-1 and TRBJ2-4, is EAEVAQSPRYKITEKSQAVAFWCDPISGHATLYWYRQILGQGPELLVQFQDESVVDDSQLPKDRFSAERLKGVDSTLKIQPAELGDSAMYLCASSLLPQRGKNIQYFGAGTRLSVL.

Points on this clonotype: A much larger clone differs from this one at a single base, so this may be a read error. J is TRBJ2-6 and V is TRBV7-9, with D perhaps assigned TRBD1 or TRBD2 (5 bases each). The CDR3 is 17 amino acids. Germline V gene lookup returns CDR1 SEHNR and CDR2 FQNEAQ (reference sequence). The CDR3 loop reads CATPQVGDRSVANVLTF. The CDR3 nucleotides read TGTGCCACCCCCCAGGTGGGGGACCGCTCTGTGGCCAACGTCCTGACTTTC.

Note on this clonotype: A junction end diverges from the germline sequence, so it may reflect a read error. The chain combines TRBV6-1 with TRBJ1-5; a possible D gene is TRBD1 (5 bases). The CDR3 sequence is 16 residues long. Germline values: CDR1 MNHNS, CDR2 SASEGT. The CDR3 DNA sequence: TGTGCCAGCAGTGAAAGGGTTACCAGGGAGGACCAGCCCCTGCATTTT. Translated, it gives CASSERVTREDQPLHF.

In its sample, this clonotype was seen a few times. A much larger clonotype is one base distant, so this may be a read error. This chain connects TRBV9 to TRBJ2-5, with 10 bases matching TRBD2. CDR1 SGDLS and CDR2 YYNGEE come from the germline V gene. The CDR3 runs 16 residues. CDR3 sequence (DNA): TGTGCCAACAGCGTAGAGGAGACTAGCGGGCTAGAGACCCAGTACTTC. The encoded protein is CANSVEETSGLETQYF.

This clonotype was seen a few times. The CDR3 ends on some other residue instead of the conserved phenylalanine or tryptophan, so this is likely a read error. The chain joins TRBV7-2 to TRBJ2-3, with 10 bases identical to TRBD2. The germline V gene encodes CDR1 SGHTA and CDR2 FQGNSA. The V and J ends lost 4 bases and 6 bases, in that order; junction bases with no gene match: 7. CDR3 length: 15 residues. CDR3 sequence reads: CASSSGLADGDTQYL. In nucleotides, the CDR3 is TGTGCCAGCAGCTCCGGACTAGCGGATGGGGATACGCAGTATTTG.

Points on this clonotype: With a much larger clone just one base away, this may be a read error. The V gene is TRBV20-1, the J gene TRBJ2-3; 13 bases line up with TRBD2. The CDR3 runs to 17 residues. Germline CDR1 and CDR2: DFQATT and SNEGSKA (reference sequence). CDR3 region: CSAAGTSGDASTDMQYF. CDR3 sequence (DNA): TGCAGTGCCGCAGGGACTAGCGGGGACGCTAGCACAGATATGCAGTATTTT.

Notes on this clonotype: A read error may account for a junction end that differs from germline. The V gene is TRBV6-1, the J gene TRBJ2-7; D possibly corresponds to TRBD2 (5 bases). Per germline, CDR1 MNHNS and CDR2 SASEGT. The CDR3 is 15 amino acids. CDR3 sequence reads: CASSGETTSSYEQYF. In DNA, the CDR3 is TGTGCTAGCAGTGGGGAGACAACGAGCAGTTACGAGCAGTACTTC.

In regard to this clonotype: At one of its ends the junction is not consistent with the germline gene, which may arise from a read error. The rearrangement links TRBV6-1 to TRBJ2-1; perhaps TRBD2 as D (5 bases). The length of the CDR3 is 13 residues. Germline V lookup: CDR1 MNHNS, CDR2 SASEGT. The CDR3 sequence is CTSRATREHEQFF. The CDR3 coding sequence is TGTACCAGTAGGGCGACAAGGGAGCATGAGCAGTTCTTC.

J is TRBJ2-7 and V is TRBV11-3, with unresolved D. This CDR3 comprises 13 residues. V was trimmed by 5 bases and J by 6 bases, leaving 14 bases between them. Germline CDR1 is SGHNT and CDR2 is YENEEA. The CDR3 sequence is CASSMRRGCEQYF. In DNA form, the CDR3 reads TGTGCCAGCAGCATGAGGAGAGGTTGCGAGCAGTACTTC.

A word on this clonotype: The final CDR3 position lacks the conserved phenylalanine or tryptophan, pointing to a likely read error. The V and J genes are TRBV28 and TRBJ1-2, with D possibly TRBD1 on 5 matching bases. This CDR3 contains 16 residues. The V gene lost 5 bases and the J gene lost 3 bases, with 19 bases spanning the gap. Germline-derived CDR1 and CDR2 are MDHEN and SYDVKM. The CDR3 protein is CASSGAGLGGDYGYTL. For the CDR3, the DNA is TGTGCCAGCAGTGGGGCAGGCTTAGGCGGTGACTATGGCTACACCTTA.

The V and J genes are TRBV6-6 and TRBJ2-1, with D perhaps TRBD2 (5 bases). V gave up 11 bases and J gave up 4 bases, with 21 bases separating them. This CDR3 is built from 15 residues. Germline assignment: CDR1 MNHNY and CDR2 SVGAGI (reference sequence). The DNA of the CDR3 is TGTGCCTGCGGTTATAATCTAGCTGGGTACAATGAGCAGTTCTTC. Its translation is CACGYNLAGYNEQFF.

As regards this clonotype: A read error may produce the germline difference seen at one junction end. The chain has TRBV5-1 and TRBJ2-3, with D perhaps matching TRBD1 (6 bases). Germline V gives CDR1 SGHRS, CDR2 YFSETQ. The CDR3 totals 16 residues. The CDR3 loop is CASSLERGWGTGTQYF. The CDR3 nucleotides are TGCGCTAGCAGCTTGGAGAGGGGGTGGGGCACAGGTACGCAGTATTTT.

Details on this clonotype: One end of the junction varies from germline; a read error may be responsible. The chain links TRBV5-6 to TRBJ2-1; 7 bases line up with TRBD1. The germline V gene has CDR1 SGHDT and CDR2 YYEEEE. CDR3 length: 13 residues. The CDR3 sequence is CASSSTGHNEHFF. CDR3 in DNA: TGTGCCAGTAGCTCGACAGGGCACAATGAGCACTTCTTC.

Of note for this clonotype: The germline gene is not matched at one end of the junction; a read error may be the cause. J is TRBJ2-7 and V is TRBV4-2; TRBD2 aligns across 8 bases. Per germline, CDR1 LGHNA and CDR2 YNFKEQ. This CDR3 contains 15 residues. Here the CDR3 DNA reads TGTGCTAGCAGCCAAGAGAGCGGGAGTTCCTACGGGCAATACTTC. It is translated as CASSQESGSSYGQYF.

Worth noting for this clonotype: An end of the junction differs from the germline gene, which may be a read error. The J gene is TRBJ2-3, the V gene TRBV5-6; D gene ambiguous. Germline loops: CDR1 SGHDT, CDR2 YYEEEE. CDR3 size: 14 residues. The DNA of the CDR3 is TGTGCCAGCAGCCCTAGTCGTAGTGGAGATACACAGTATTTT. This translates into CASSPSRSGDTQYF. Full variable domain (missing parts from reference TRBV5-6 and TRBJ2-3): DAGVTQSPTHLIKTRGQQVTLRCSPKSGHDTVSWYQQALGQGPQFIFQYYEEEERQRGNFPDRFSGHQFPNYSSELNVNALLLGDSALYLCASSPSRSGDTQYFGPGTRLTVL.

The rearrangement joins TRBV20-1 to TRBJ2-2; D might be TRBD2 (6 bases). V was pared by 4 bases and J by 11 bases, with 20 bases between. This CDR3 region has 14 residues. Germline V lookup: CDR1 DFQATT, CDR2 SNEGSKA (reference sequence). The CDR3 loop is CSAKTNGSFGELFF. CDR3 nucleotides: TGCAGTGCTAAAACTAACGGGAGCTTCGGAGAGCTGTTTTTT.

Concerning this clonotype itself: At one end the junction does not follow the germline gene, possibly because of a read error. The chain carries TRBV14 and TRBJ1-5; TRBD1 might be the D (5 bases). The CDR3 runs 13 residues. Germline V lookup: CDR1 SGHDN, CDR2 FVKESK. Here the CDR3 reads CASRVDSHQPLHF. The CDR3 DNA follows: TGTGCCAGCAGAGTCGACAGCCATCAGCCCCTGCATTTT.

As regards this clonotype: The junction and the germline gene differ at one end; a read error may be behind it. In DNA form, the CDR3 reads TGTGCTAGCAGTGTAGGGACAGGGCCAATTAATGAAAAACTGTTTTTT. Protein product: CASSVGTGPINEKLFF. The chain recombines TRBV6-6 with TRBJ1-4, with 9 bases that match TRBD1. CDR1 and CDR2 (germline): MNHNY, SVGAGI (reference sequence). The CDR3 loop spans 16 amino acids.

About this clonotype: Its ends do not fully match the called genes, so a read error is possible. The V call is TRBV6-1, the J call TRBJ2-1; D is possibly TRBD1 (5 bases). This CDR3 region has 15 residues. Germline V CDR1 and CDR2: MNHNS, SASEGT. In DNA, the CDR3 is TGTGCCAACAGTGTAGCCCAGGGCATGTACAATGAGCAGTTCTTC. It translates to CANSVAQGMYNEQFF.

DNA of the CDR3: TGTGCCAGCGAGCCCCTAGCGGACACCTACAATGAGCAGTTCTTC. It is translated as CASEPLADTYNEQFF. This chain joins TRBV5-4 and TRBJ2-1; TRBD2 agrees at 7 bases. CDR1 is SGHNT and CDR2 is YYREEE in the germline V gene (reference sequence). V gave up 7 bases and J gave up 2 bases; unmatched junction bases: 9. The CDR3 sequence is 15 residues long.